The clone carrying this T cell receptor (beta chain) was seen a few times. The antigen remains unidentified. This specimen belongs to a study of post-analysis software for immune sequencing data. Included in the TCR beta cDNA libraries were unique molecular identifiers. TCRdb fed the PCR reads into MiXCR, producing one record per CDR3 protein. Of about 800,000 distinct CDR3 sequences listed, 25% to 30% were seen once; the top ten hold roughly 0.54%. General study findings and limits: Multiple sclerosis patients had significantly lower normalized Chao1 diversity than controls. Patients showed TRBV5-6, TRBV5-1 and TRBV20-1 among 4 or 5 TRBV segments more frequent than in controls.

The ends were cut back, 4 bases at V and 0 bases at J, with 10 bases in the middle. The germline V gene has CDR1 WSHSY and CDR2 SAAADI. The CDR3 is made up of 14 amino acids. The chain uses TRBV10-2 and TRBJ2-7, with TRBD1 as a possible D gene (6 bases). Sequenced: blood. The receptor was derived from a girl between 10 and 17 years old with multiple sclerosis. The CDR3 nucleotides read TGCGCCAGCAGTGGACAGGAATACTCCTACGAGCAGTACTTC. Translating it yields CASSGQEYSYEQYF.